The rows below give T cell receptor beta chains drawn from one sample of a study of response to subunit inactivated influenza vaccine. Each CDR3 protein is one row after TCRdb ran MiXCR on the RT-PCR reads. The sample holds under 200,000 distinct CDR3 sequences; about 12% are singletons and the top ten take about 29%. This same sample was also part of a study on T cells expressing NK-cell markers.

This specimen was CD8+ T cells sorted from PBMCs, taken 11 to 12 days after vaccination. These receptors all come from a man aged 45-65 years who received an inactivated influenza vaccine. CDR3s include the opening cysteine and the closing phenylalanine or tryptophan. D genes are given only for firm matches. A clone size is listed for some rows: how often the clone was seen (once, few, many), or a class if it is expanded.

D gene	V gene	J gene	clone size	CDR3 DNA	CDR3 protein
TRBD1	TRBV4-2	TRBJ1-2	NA	TGTGCCAGCAGCCATCCACCGGGACAGACTAACTATGGCTACACCTTC	CASSHPPGQTNYGYTF
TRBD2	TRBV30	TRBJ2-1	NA	TGTGCCTGGGGAGCGGGGGGGCCCTATGAGCAGTTCTTC	CAWGAGGPYEQFF
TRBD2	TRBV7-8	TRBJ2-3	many	TGTGCCAGCAGCTTATGGCGGGAGGGCCAGAACACAGATACGCAGTATTTT	CASSLWREGQNTDTQYF
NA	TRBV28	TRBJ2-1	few	TGTGCCAGCAGCTCAGGGATCTCCTACAATGAGCAGTTCTTC	CASSSGISYNEQFF
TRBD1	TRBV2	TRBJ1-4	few	TGTGCCAGCAGTGATCAGGGGGCGGATGAAAAACTGTTTTTT	CASSDQGADEKLFF
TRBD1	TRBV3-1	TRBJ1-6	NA	TGTGCCAGCAGCCTCGACGGGACAGAAAATTCACCCCTCCACTTT	CASSLDGTENSPLHF
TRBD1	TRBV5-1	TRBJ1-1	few	TGCGCCAGCAGCTCGGGACAGGCCACTGAAGCTTTCTTT	CASSSGQATEAFF
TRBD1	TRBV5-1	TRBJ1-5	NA	TGCGCCAGCAGCCACTATCCGGGACAGACACAATCCTATAGCAATCAGCCCCAGCATTTT	CASSHYPGQTQSYSNQPQHF
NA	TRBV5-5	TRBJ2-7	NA	TGTGCCATCGGCACCGGGCCCGTCTGCCCGCAGTACTTC	CAIGTGPVCPQYF
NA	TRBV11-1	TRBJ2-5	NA	TGTGCCAGCAGCCCCCAACGGGGACAAGAGACCCAGTACTTC	CASSPQRGQETQYF
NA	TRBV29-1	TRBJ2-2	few	TGCAGCGTTGAACTTCGAGGGAACACCGGGGAGCTGTTTTTT	CSVELRGNTGELFF
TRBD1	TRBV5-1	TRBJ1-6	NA	TGCGCCAGCAGCTCCGGACAGGGGGCGGTTGTTAATTCACCCCTCCACTTT	CASSSGQGAVVNSPLHF
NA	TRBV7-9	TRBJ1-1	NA	TGTGCCAGCAGCTTATTAGTTGTTGCAGCGAACACTGAAGCTTTCTTT	CASSLLVVAANTEAFF
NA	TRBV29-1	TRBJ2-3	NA	TGCAGCGTTGAAGATCTTCCGGGTCCCGAAACACCAGATACGCAGTATTTT	CSVEDLPGPETPDTQYF
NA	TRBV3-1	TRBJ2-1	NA	TGTGCCAGCAGCCCGATGCGAGCGAACTACAATGAGCAGTTCTTC	CASSPMRANYNEQFF
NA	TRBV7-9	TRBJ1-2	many	TGTGCCAGCAGCTTAGGAGGGGCAGGCTATGGCTACACCTTC	CASSLGGAGYGYTF
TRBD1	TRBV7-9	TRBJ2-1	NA	TGTGCCAGCAGCTTGACAGGGAAATTATACAATGAGCAGTTCTTC	CASSLTGKLYNEQFF
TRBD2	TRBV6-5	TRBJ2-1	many	TGTGCCAGCAGTTACTCCGGCGGGGGAAGCTCCTACAATGAGCAGTTCTTC	CASSYSGGGSSYNEQFF
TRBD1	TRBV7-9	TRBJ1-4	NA	TGTGCCAGCAGCCTCGGGACAGCAACTAATGAAAAACTGTTTTTT	CASSLGTATNEKLFF
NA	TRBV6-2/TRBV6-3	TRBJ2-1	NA	TGTGCCAGCAGCCGGGGTGGGAGAGGCGAGCAGTTCTTC	CASSRGGRGEQFF
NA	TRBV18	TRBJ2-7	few	TGTGCCAGCTCCCAGGGTAGCTCCGAGCAGTACTTC	CASSQGSSEQYF
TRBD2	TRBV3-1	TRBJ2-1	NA	TGTGCCAGCAGCCAAGATCGGCTAGCGGGAGTAACGTCCTACAATGAGCAGTTCTTC	CASSQDRLAGVTSYNEQFF
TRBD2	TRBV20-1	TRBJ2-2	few	TGCAGTGCCAGGAACCTAGCGGGGAACACCGGGGAGCTGTTTTTT	CSARNLAGNTGELFF
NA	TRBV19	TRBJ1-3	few	TGTGCCAGTAGTGTCGACAGGCGGGAGGACACCATATATTTT	CASSVDRREDTIYF
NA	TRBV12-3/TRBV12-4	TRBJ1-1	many	TGTGCCAGCAGTTTTGGCACTGAAGCTTTCTTT	CASSFGTEAFF
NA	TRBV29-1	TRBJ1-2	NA	TGCAGCGTTCTTGGTCTGGTTAACTATGGCTACACCTTC	CSVLGLVNYGYTF
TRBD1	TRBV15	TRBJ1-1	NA	TGTGCCACCAGCAGCCCCGGGACAGGGGGCCCTACTGAAGCTTTCTTT	CATSSPGTGGPTEAFF
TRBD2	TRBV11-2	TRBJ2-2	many	TGTGCCAGCAGCTTGTGGACTAGCGGGACCGCCGGGGAGCTGTTTTTT	CASSLWTSGTAGELFF
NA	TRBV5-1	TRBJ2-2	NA	TGCGCCAGCAGCCTAATTCCCTCGTGGCAGTCTAGCGCCGGGGAGCTGTTTTTT	CASSLIPSWQSSAGELFF
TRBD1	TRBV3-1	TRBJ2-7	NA	TGTGCCAGCAGCCAGTCGAGGGACAGGGGGTCTCTCGAGCAGTACTTC	CASSQSRDRGSLEQYF
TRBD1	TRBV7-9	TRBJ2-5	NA	TGTGCCAGCAGCCCAACAGGGGGAGAGACCCAGTACTTC	CASSPTGGETQYF
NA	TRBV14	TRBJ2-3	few	TGTGCCAGCAGCCAAGACTGGGGCCTAGATACGCAGTATTTT	CASSQDWGLDTQYF
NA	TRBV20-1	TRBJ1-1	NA	TGCAGTGCTAGCCACACTGAAGCTTTCTTT	CSASHTEAFF
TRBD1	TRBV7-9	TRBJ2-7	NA	TGTACCAGCAGCTTAGACAGGGGAAGGTCCTACGAGCAGTACTTC	CTSSLDRGRSYEQYF
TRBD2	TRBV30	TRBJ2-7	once	TGTGCCTGGAGTGTAGGGGCGGGAGGACACTACGAGCAGTACTTC	CAWSVGAGGHYEQYF
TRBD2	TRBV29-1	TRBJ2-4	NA	TGCAGCGTTGAGGTCTCTCTAGCGGGAGGGCAGTACTTC	CSVEVSLAGGQYF
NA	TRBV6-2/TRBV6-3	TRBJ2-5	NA	TGTGCCAGCAGTACCCCACAAGAGACCCAGTACTTC	CASSTPQETQYF
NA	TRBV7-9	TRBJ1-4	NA	TGTGCCAGCAGCTTAAGCGCAACTAATGAAAAACTGTTTTTT	CASSLSATNEKLFF
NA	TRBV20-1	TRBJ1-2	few	TGCAGTGACACGGGACGGAACTATGGCTACACCTTC	CSDTGRNYGYTF
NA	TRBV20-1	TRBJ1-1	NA	TGCAGTGCTAGACAGCTTTTTCAGGAGGGCGTGAACACTGAAGCTTTCTTT	CSARQLFQEGVNTEAFF
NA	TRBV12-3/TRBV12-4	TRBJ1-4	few	TGTGCCAGCAGTTTCCCAGGGAGTTATGAAAAACTGTTTTTT	CASSFPGSYEKLFF
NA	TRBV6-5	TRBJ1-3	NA	TGTGCCAGCAGTTACCCTTCGGGGGGCGGAAACACCATATATTTT	CASSYPSGGGNTIYF
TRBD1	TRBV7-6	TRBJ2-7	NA	TGTGCCAGCAGCTTAGAACAGGGGGCTTTGTACGAGCAGTACTTC	CASSLEQGALYEQYF
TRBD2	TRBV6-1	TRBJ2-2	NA	TGTGCCAGCAGTCCCCGACTCACCGGGGGGAGCGGGGAGCTGTTTTTT	CASSPRLTGGSGELFF
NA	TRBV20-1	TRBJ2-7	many	TGCAGTGCTATGGTGACGACCGGCTCCTACGAGCAGTACTTC	CSAMVTTGSYEQYF
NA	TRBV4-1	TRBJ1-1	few	TGCGCCAGCAGCCAAGATCAAAGGAGGGACACTGAAGCTTTCTTT	CASSQDQRRDTEAFF
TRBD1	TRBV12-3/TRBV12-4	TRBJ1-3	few	TGTGCCAGCAGTAGACAGGGGGCCACTGGAAACACCATATATTTT	CASSRQGATGNTIYF
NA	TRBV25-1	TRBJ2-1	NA	TGTGCCAGCAGTGATGGAGGGTACAATGAGCAGTTCTTC	CASSDGGYNEQFF
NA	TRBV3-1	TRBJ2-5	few	TGTGCCAGCAGCCTACACGGGGACGGAGAGACCCAGTACTTC	CASSLHGDGETQYF
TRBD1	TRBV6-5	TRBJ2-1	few	TGTGCCAGCAGTTACTGGGGGACAGGGGATAATAGGGATGAGCAGTTCTTC	CASSYWGTGDNRDEQFF
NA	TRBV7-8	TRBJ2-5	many	TGTGCCAGCAGCATATCACAGGCCGACCAAGAGACCCAGTACTTC	CASSISQADQETQYF